This is a list of T cell receptor beta chains from one sample in a study of shared clonotypes between healthy human individuals. The protocol was immunoSEQ multiplex PCR, while the TCRdb copy is restricted to in-frame clones and leaves out a portion. The sample has millions of clones, approximately 90% seen once; the top ten hold roughly 0.14%. The sequencing sample was made of naive CD4+ T cells sorted from blood. The receptor source for this set is a man between 18 and 29 years old in good health. The CDR3 runs from the conserved cysteine through the conserved F or W. D genes are given only for firm matches. Clone size, where shown, is once, few, many, or a class for clones that have expanded.

clone size | D gene | J gene | V gene | CDR3 protein | CDR3 DNA
few | TRBD1 | TRBJ1-4 | TRBV30 | CAWGGRQGIGEKLFF | TGTGCCTGGGGGGGACGACAGGGAATAGGTGAAAAACTGTTTTTT
. | TRBD2 | TRBJ2-3 | TRBV9 | CASSVASASGGLNTQYF | TGTGCCAGCAGCGTAGCTAGTGCTAGCGGGGGATTGAATACGCAGTATTTT
. | . | TRBJ2-1 | TRBV9 | CASSVRSSYNEQFF | TGTGCCAGCAGCGTAAGGAGCTCCTACAATGAGCAGTTCTTC
. | TRBD1 | TRBJ1-4 | TRBV7-2 | CASSLEVPGQGSEKLFF | TGTGCCAGCAGCTTAGAAGTTCCGGGACAGGGCAGTGAAAAACTGTTTTTT
. | TRBD1 | TRBJ1-1 | TRBV6-6 | CASSQGEGNTEAFF | TGTGCCAGCAGCCAGGGGGAGGGGAACACTGAAGCTTTCTTT
. | . | TRBJ2-5 | TRBV30 | CALEKGGTSGTQYF | TGTGCCCTCGAGAAGGGGGGCACGTCTGGGACCCAGTACTTC
. | . | TRBJ2-1 | TRBV11-2 | CASSLYYEQFF | TGTGCCAGCAGCTTGTACTATGAGCAGTTCTTC
. | . | TRBJ1-2 | TRBV28 | CASSSGGQGGYGYTF | TGTGCCAGCAGTTCCGGAGGGCAGGGAGGCTATGGCTACACCTTC
. | . | TRBJ1-2 | TRBV4-2 | CASSQAEGGDYGYTF | TGTGCCAGCAGCCAAGCGGAAGGGGGAGACTATGGCTACACCTTC
. | TRBD1 | TRBJ1-2 | TRBV5-6 | CASNRGTGANYGYTF | TGTGCCAGCAACCGCGGGACAGGAGCTAACTATGGCTACACCTTC
. | . | TRBJ2-3 | TRBV6-1 | CASRGETRTDTQYF | TGTGCCAGCAGGGGAGAGACCCGCACAGATACGCAGTATTTT
. | TRBD1 | TRBJ1-3 | TRBV28 | CASSSPGTGVQGNTIYF | TGTGCCAGCAGTTCCCCCGGGACAGGGGTGCAAGGAAACACCATATATTTT
. | TRBD1 | TRBJ1-1 | TRBV4-1 | CASSSQGAMGVNTEAFF | TGCGCCAGCAGCTCACAGGGGGCCATGGGGGTGAACACTGAAGCTTTCTTT
. | . | TRBJ2-7 | TRBV6-1 | CASSEGLDTLGWHEQYF | TGTGCCAGCAGTGAAGGTCTGGACACCCTGGGATGGCACGAGCAGTACTTC
. | . | TRBJ2-3 | TRBV4-3 | CASSQRTASGTDTQYF | TGCGCCAGCAGCCAGAGGACGGCTAGCGGCACAGATACGCAGTATTTT